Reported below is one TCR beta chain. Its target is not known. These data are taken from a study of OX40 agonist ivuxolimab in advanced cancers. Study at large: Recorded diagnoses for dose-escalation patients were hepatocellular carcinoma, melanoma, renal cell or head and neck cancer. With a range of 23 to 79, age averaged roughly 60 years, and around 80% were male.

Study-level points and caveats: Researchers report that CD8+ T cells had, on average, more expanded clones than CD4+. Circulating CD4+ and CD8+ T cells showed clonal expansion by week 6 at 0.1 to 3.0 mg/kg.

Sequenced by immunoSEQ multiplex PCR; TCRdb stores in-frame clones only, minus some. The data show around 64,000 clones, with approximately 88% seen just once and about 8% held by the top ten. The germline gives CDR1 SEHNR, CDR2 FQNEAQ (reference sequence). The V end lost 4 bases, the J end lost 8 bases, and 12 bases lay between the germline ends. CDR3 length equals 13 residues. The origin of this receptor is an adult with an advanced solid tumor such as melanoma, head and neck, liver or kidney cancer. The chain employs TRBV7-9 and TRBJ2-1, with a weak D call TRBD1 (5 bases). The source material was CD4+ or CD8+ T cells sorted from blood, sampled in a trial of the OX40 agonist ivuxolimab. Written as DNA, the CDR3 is TGTGCCAGCAGCTCAGGGCGGCCAGATGAGCAGTTCTTC. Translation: CASSSGRPDEQFF.